Each of the 24 T cell receptor beta chains below was sequenced from the same sample in a study of PD-L1 blockade in urothelial cancer. TCRdb keeps only in-frame clones here, not all; method: immunoSEQ multiplex PCR. The sample has tens of thousands of clones; 87% are singletons. This sample comprised PBMCs, obtained around atezolizumab (anti-PD-L1) treatment. The receptors originated from an older woman with urothelial cancer.

The chain carries TRBV13 and TRBJ2-4, with D tentatively TRBD1 (7 bases). CDR1 PRHDT and CDR2 FYEKMQ come from the germline V gene (reference sequence). The CDR3 spans 16 residues. The V gene lost 4 bases and the J gene lost 5 bases, with 18 bases spanning the gap. The CDR3 reads CASSSTHRGGENIQYF. The CDR3 bases are TGTGCCAGCAGCTCCACCCACAGGGGAGGAGAAAACATTCAGTACTTC.

The chain couples TRBV19 to TRBJ2-1; no reliable D call. Germline V lookup: CDR1 LNHDA, CDR2 SQIVND (reference sequence). The V and J ends lost 5 bases and 0 bases respectively, with 8 bases between them. The CDR3 is made up of 14 amino acids. In DNA, the CDR3 is TGTGCCAGTAGTTCCCTTAGCTCCTACAATGAGCAGTTCTTC. Protein sequence: CASSSLSSYNEQFF. The full variable domain, in which reference TRBV19 and TRBJ2-1 provide the parts outside the CDR3, is DGGITQSPKYLFRKEGQNVTLSCEQNLNHDAMYWYRQDPGQGLRLIYYSQIVNDFQKGDIAEGYSVSREKKESFPLTVTSAQKNPTAFYLCASSSLSSYNEQFFGPGTRLTVL.

V gene TRBV4-2 combines with J gene TRBJ2-1; 9 bases line up with TRBD2. CDR1 and CDR2 from the germline V gene are LGHNA and YNFKEQ. The CDR3 runs 20 residues. With V trimmed by 0 bases and J by 0 bases, 12 bases remained unmatched. The DNA for the CDR3 is TGTGCCAGCAGCCAAGAAAGATATGGGGGAGCGGGGGGCTCCTACAATGAGCAGTTCTTC. Translated: CASSQERYGGAGGSYNEQFF.

This sequence joins TRBV18 and TRBJ2-2; 7 bases are a match to TRBD2. The CDR3 sequence is 17 residues long. V lost 2 bases, J lost 0 bases, and 6 bases stayed unmatched. The germline CDR1 and CDR2 sequences are KGHSH and LQKENI. The CDR3 sequence is CASSPFLAGANTGELFF. CDR3 DNA: TGTGCCAGCTCACCATTTCTGGCGGGAGCGAACACCGGGGAGCTGTTTTTT.

Only one count was recorded for this clone. The V gene is TRBV19, the J gene TRBJ1-5, with D possibly matching TRBD1 (6 bases). The V gene's germline CDR1 is LNHDA and CDR2 SQIVND (reference sequence). The CDR3 covers 19 residues. Trimming removed 5 bases at V and 0 bases at J, with 23 bases between. CDR3 nucleotide sequence: TGTGCCAGTAGTTCAAGACAGGCTCCCTCCTCATATAGCAATCAGCCCCAGCATTTT. Its translation is CASSSRQAPSSYSNQPQHF.

The chain uses TRBV5-1 and TRBJ1-3, with D unresolved. There are 15 residues in the CDR3. Germline CDR1 reads SGHRS; CDR2 reads YFSETQ. With 4 bases removed from V and 4 bases from J, the gap between germline ends came to 15 bases. The CDR3 DNA reads TGCGCCAGCAGCCCTAATCGATTAAAGGGAAACACCATATATTTT. Translating gives CASSPNRLKGNTIYF.

V is TRBV28 and J is TRBJ1-4; TRBD1 matches at 10 bases. Trimming cost V 7 bases and J 7 bases; bases outside gene matches: 3. CDR1 and CDR2 (germline): MDHEN, SYDVKM. CDR3 length equals 13 residues. CDR3 sequence reads: CASNRDRGEKLFF. CDR3 DNA: TGTGCCAGCAATAGGGACAGGGGTGAAAAACTGTTTTTT.

The genes are TRBV5-1 and TRBJ2-5, with 8 bases identical to TRBD1. Germline V gene sequence: CDR1 SGHRS, CDR2 YFSETQ. The V segment lost 4 bases and the J segment 2 bases; nucleotides outside the gene matches: 10. The CDR3 spans 16 residues. The DNA for the CDR3 is TGCGCCAGCAGCCCCTGGACAGGGCGTGGGCAAGAGACCCAGTACTTC. Translated: CASSPWTGRGQETQYF.

The chain has TRBV11-2 and TRBJ2-7, with D tentatively TRBD2 (7 bases). The CDR3 totals 16 residues. V lost 5 bases, J lost 3 bases, and 20 bases lay in between. Germline loops: CDR1 SGHAT, CDR2 FQNNGV. The CDR3 DNA reads TGTGCCAGCAGCCGCCTAGGGGGGGGGCAACTCTACGAGCAGTACTTC. Its protein is CASSRLGGGQLYEQYF.

The CDR3 is CASSVDYQETQYF. CDR3 in DNA: TGTGCCAGCAGTGTTGACTACCAAGAGACCCAGTACTTC. The V gene is TRBV2, the J gene TRBJ2-5, with D uncertain. The germline V gene has CDR1 SNHLY and CDR2 FYNNEI. This CDR3 is 13 amino acids long. V lost 4 bases and J 0 bases, leaving 6 bases between the germline ends.

The chain recombines TRBV27 with TRBJ2-5; 12 nucleotides agree with TRBD2. Germline-derived CDR1 and CDR2 are MNHEY and SMNVEV (reference sequence). The CDR3 is made up of 16 amino acids. J lost 5 bases, V lost 4 bases, and 8 bases had no gene match. CDR3 region: CASSSSTSGSFETQYF. Written as DNA, the CDR3 is TGTGCCAGCAGTTCCTCGACTAGCGGGAGTTTCGAGACCCAGTACTTC.

The chain couples TRBV18 to TRBJ2-4, with 8 bases matching TRBD2. Germline assignment: CDR1 KGHSH and CDR2 LQKENI. The CDR3 spans 16 residues. V gave up 0 bases and J gave up 7 bases; unmatched junction bases: 8. The CDR3 sequence is CASSPPGLVSWNIQYF. CDR3 coding DNA: TGTGCCAGCTCACCACCGGGACTAGTATCATGGAACATTCAGTACTTC. Filled out from reference TRBV18 and TRBJ2-4, the complete variable domain reads NAGVMQNPRHLVRRRGQEARLRCSPMKGHSHVYWYRQLPEEGLKFMVYLQKENIIDESGMPKERFSAEFPKEGPSILRIQQVVRGDSAAYFCASSPPGLVSWNIQYFGAGTRLSVL.

The chain couples TRBV4-3 to TRBJ1-3; D not resolved. Germline V gene lookup returns CDR1 LGHNA and CDR2 YSLEER. The V and J ends lost 1 base and 0 bases respectively, with 10 bases between them. This CDR3 contains 16 residues. As DNA, the CDR3 is TGCGCCAGCAGCCAAGTGCGGGTCACCTCTGGAAACACCATATATTTT. Protein product: CASSQVRVTSGNTIYF.

J is TRBJ2-3 and V is TRBV18; D unresolved. Germline V lookup: CDR1 KGHSH, CDR2 LQKENI. The CDR3 length is 13 residues. Trimming left V 3 bases short and J 5 bases short, with 9 bases between. CDR3 amino acids: CASSPSHLDTQYF. CDR3 DNA: TGTGCCAGCTCACCTAGCCATTTAGATACGCAGTATTTT.

The rearrangement links TRBV27 to TRBJ1-4; 10 bases line up with TRBD1. The V gene end was trimmed by 5 bases and the J gene end by 7 bases; junction bases not matched to a gene: 13. From germline, CDR1 is MNHEY and CDR2 SMNVEV (reference sequence). This CDR3 has 17 residues. As DNA, the CDR3 is TGTGCCAGCAGTCAAAAAGCCGCGACAGGGGGCCGTGAAAAACTGTTTTTT. This encodes CASSQKAATGGREKLFF.

The V gene is TRBV28, the J gene TRBJ1-5; weak D call: TRBD1 (5 bases). Trimming left V 1 base short and J 2 bases short, with 9 bases between. Germline CDR1 is MDHEN and CDR2 is SYDVKM. The CDR3 loop spans 15 amino acids. This chain's CDR3 is CASSLFRVGNQPQHF. The CDR3 nucleotides are TGTGCCAGCAGTTTATTCAGGGTGGGCAATCAGCCCCAGCATTTT.

The rearrangement joins TRBV12-5 to TRBJ2-3; maybe TRBD2 (7 bases). Trimming shortened V by 6 bases and J by 0 bases, and 13 bases separated the two germline ends. The CDR3 covers 15 residues. In germline, CDR1 is LGHNT, CDR2 FRNRAP. CDR3 coding DNA: TGTGCTAGTGGACGAACGGGGGGCAGCACAGATACGCAGTATTTT. This gives the protein CASGRTGGSTDTQYF.

V gene TRBV5-1 combines with J gene TRBJ1-1, with 7 bases lining up with TRBD1. The V gene's germline CDR1 is SGHRS and CDR2 YFSETQ. The CDR3 totals 15 residues. The ends lost 4 bases at V and 2 bases at J; junction bases unmatched: 8. In DNA form, the CDR3 reads TGCGCCAGCAGCCAGACCGGGACAGAAAACACTGAAGCTTTCTTT. This translates into CASSQTGTENTEAFF.

The CDR3 sequence: CASSLGPGTYEQYF. The CDR3 nucleotides are TGTGCCAGCAGCTTAGGTCCGGGAACCTACGAGCAGTACTTC. The V call is TRBV11-2, the J call TRBJ2-7, with D possibly TRBD2 on 5 matching bases. The germline gives CDR1 SGHAT, CDR2 FQNNGV. The V gene lost 1 base and the J gene lost 2 bases, with 9 bases spanning the gap. The CDR3 is 14 amino acids.

This chain connects TRBV9 to TRBJ2-7; D possibly corresponds to TRBD2 (5 bases). Trimming left V 1 base short and J 1 base short, with 9 bases between. This CDR3 contains 14 residues. From germline, CDR1 is SGDLS and CDR2 YYNGEE. The CDR3 bases are TGTGCCAGCAGCGTATCGGACTTATCCTACGAGCAGTACTTC. Protein sequence: CASSVSDLSYEQYF.

The genes are TRBV7-2 and TRBJ2-3, with 9 bases that match TRBD2. This CDR3 comprises 19 residues. J was trimmed by 1 base and V by 4 bases; bases with no gene match: 15. Germline assignment: CDR1 SGHTA and CDR2 FQGNSA. CDR3 residues: CASSYPYPPGLAGTDTQYF. DNA for the CDR3: TGTGCCAGCAGCTACCCGTACCCCCCGGGACTAGCAGGCACAGATACGCAGTATTTT.

The genes are TRBV10-1 and TRBJ2-1, with 9 bases fitting TRBD2. CDR3 length: 18 amino acids. V dropped 0 bases and J dropped 1; count of bases not matched to a gene: 7. The V gene's germline CDR1 is WNHNN and CDR2 SYGVQD (reference sequence). The CDR3 DNA sequence: TGCGCCAGCAGTGAGTCCTTGAGGGCGGGAGGGTCCTACAATGAGCAGTTCTTC. Its translation is CASSESLRAGGSYNEQFF.

V gene TRBV2 combines with J gene TRBJ1-1, with 7 bases lining up with TRBD1. Germline CDR1 and CDR2: SNHLY and FYNNEI. With V trimmed by 6 bases and J by 3 bases, 10 bases remained unmatched. The CDR3 is 15 residues long. The DNA of the CDR3 is TGTGCCAGCAGGAGGGGGACAGAGGGGTACACTGAAGCTTTCTTT. This encodes CASRRGTEGYTEAFF.

The chain has TRBV9 and TRBJ2-1, with D hard to call. This CDR3 has 16 amino acids. Trimming pared 1 base from V and 0 bases from J, leaving 11 bases between. From germline, CDR1 is SGDLS and CDR2 YYNGEE. This CDR3 reads CASSVWRISSYNEQFF. The CDR3 DNA is TGTGCCAGCAGCGTATGGCGGATCAGCTCCTACAATGAGCAGTTCTTC.